This entry concerns a single T cell receptor beta chain. In the authors' workflow: Amplifying reference gene primers gave estimates of nucleated cell counts. Repertoires were generated with immunoSEQ multiplex PCR, while TCRdb's copy carries only in-frame clones and drops some. V and J calls and clone size are copied from that table; D and trimming were computed from the DNA. The sample yields over 130,000 clones, roughly 80% seen once. Per the germline V gene, CDR1 is SNHLY and CDR2 is FYNNEI. The CDR3 extends over 14 amino acids. The junction had 8 bases not matched to a gene; V was cut back by 7 bases and J by 7 bases. These data are taken from a study of blood T cell repertoires in COVID-19. In the study overall: PBMCs, B-cell-depleted T cells, or T cells were the source of the cDNA or gDNA that made up the material.

The specimen sequenced was peripheral blood. The genes are TRBV2 and TRBJ1-4; TRBD1 aligns across 8 bases. The receptor was isolated from a human donor in a cohort sampled during active COVID-19. CDR3 nucleotide sequence: TGTGCCAGCAACTTACAGGGGGGGGGTGAAAAACTGTTTTTT. It specifies CASNLQGGGEKLFF.